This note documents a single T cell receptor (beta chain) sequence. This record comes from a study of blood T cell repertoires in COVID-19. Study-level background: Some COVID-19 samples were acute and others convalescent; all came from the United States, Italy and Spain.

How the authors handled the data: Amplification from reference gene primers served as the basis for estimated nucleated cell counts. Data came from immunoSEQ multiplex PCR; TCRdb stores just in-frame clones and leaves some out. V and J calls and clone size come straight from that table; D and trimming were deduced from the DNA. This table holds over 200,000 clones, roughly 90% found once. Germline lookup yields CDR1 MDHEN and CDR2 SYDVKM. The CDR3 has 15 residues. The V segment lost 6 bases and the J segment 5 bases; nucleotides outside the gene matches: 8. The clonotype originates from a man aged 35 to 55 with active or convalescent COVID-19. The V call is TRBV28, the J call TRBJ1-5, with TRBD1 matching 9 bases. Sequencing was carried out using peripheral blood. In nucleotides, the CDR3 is TGTGCCAGCAGCTCCCCGGGACAGGGCGATCAGCCCCAGCATTTT. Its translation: CASSSPGQGDQPQHF. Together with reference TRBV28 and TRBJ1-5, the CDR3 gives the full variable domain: DVKVTQSSRYLVKRTGEKVFLECVQDMDHENMFWYRQDPGLGLRLIYFSYDVKMKEKGDIPEGYSVSREKKERFSLILESASTNQTSMYLCASSSPGQGDQPQHFGDGTRLSIL.